This T cell receptor beta chain emerged from a study of T cell repertoires in cytomegalovirus infection. TCRdb re-called the reads with MiXCR, one entry per CDR3 protein. The repertoire consists of around 290,000 distinct CDR3 sequences, with about 23% occurring once and the leading ten covering about 15%. The CDR3 is 15 amino acids. V dropped 6 bases and J dropped 1 base, with 15 bases sitting between them. The sample holds many counts of this clonotype. This clonotype was sampled from a human donor in good health (CMV status not recorded). Some clones in this sample may be carry-over from other donors' samples. This chain links TRBV12-3 or TRBV12-4 with TRBJ1-1; D not resolved. Material for sequencing was PBMCs. CDR3 region: CASSPLAFGNTEAFF. The CDR3, as DNA: TGTGCCAGCAGCCCCCTTGCATTTGGGAACACTGAAGCTTTCTTT.